A selection of T cell receptor beta chains follows, all from one sample in a study of radiotherapy plus CTLA-4 blockade in lung cancer. This table comes from immunoSEQ multiplex PCR, and its TCRdb copy is limited to in-frame clones, with some not included. The sample has 49,000 or so clones, about 72% seen once. The input for sequencing was peripheral blood, taken from a patient treated with radiotherapy plus ipilimumab. The receptors come from a human donor with non-small cell lung cancer who had stable disease on radiotherapy plus ipilimumab. CDR3s include the opening cysteine and the closing phenylalanine or tryptophan. The order of the fields is clone size, J gene, D gene, V gene, CDR3 protein, CDR3 DNA. The D gene is left open where the match is weak. Size is omitted from some rows. Given values are once, few, many or a class for expanded clones.

clone_size: NA; j_call: TRBJ1-5; d_call: NA; v_call: TRBV10-3; cdr3_aa: CAISVGGNQPQHF; cdr3_nt: TGTGCCATCAGTGTGGGGGGGAATCAGCCCCAGCATTTT
clone_size: NA; j_call: TRBJ1-5; d_call: TRBD1; v_call: TRBV7-6; cdr3_aa: CASSEGQGRGNQPQHF; cdr3_nt: TGTGCCAGCAGCGAGGGACAGGGAAGGGGCAATCAGCCCCAGCATTTT
clone_size: NA; j_call: TRBJ1-6; d_call: NA; v_call: TRBV6-5; cdr3_aa: CASSYSGGRQNSPLHF; cdr3_nt: TGTGCCAGCAGTTACTCGGGGGGCCGCCAAAATTCACCCCTCCACTTT
clone_size: NA; j_call: TRBJ2-1; d_call: NA; v_call: TRBV6-6; cdr3_aa: CASTTWGDTEQFF; cdr3_nt: TGTGCCAGCACAACCTGGGGGGATACTGAGCAGTTCTTC
clone_size: few; j_call: TRBJ1-3; d_call: NA; v_call: TRBV19; cdr3_aa: CASSIRPGTLGNTIYF; cdr3_nt: TGTGCCAGTAGTATACGACCCGGGACACTGGGAAACACCATATATTTT
clone_size: NA; j_call: TRBJ1-1; d_call: TRBD1; v_call: TRBV7-6; cdr3_aa: CASSLSQGASTEAFF; cdr3_nt: TGTGCCAGCAGCCTATCACAGGGGGCGAGCACTGAAGCTTTCTTT
clone_size: NA; j_call: TRBJ1-3; d_call: NA; v_call: TRBV6-5; cdr3_aa: CASSPGRGNTIYF; cdr3_nt: TGTGCCAGCAGCCCCGGACGAGGAAACACCATATATTTT
clone_size: NA; j_call: TRBJ2-5; d_call: NA; v_call: TRBV5-4; cdr3_aa: CASSFSREETQYF; cdr3_nt: TGTGCCAGCAGCTTTTCCAGGGAAGAGACCCAGTACTTC
clone_size: NA; j_call: TRBJ2-5; d_call: NA; v_call: TRBV28; cdr3_aa: CASEGAQETQYF; cdr3_nt: TGTGCCAGCGAGGGAGCCCAAGAGACCCAGTACTTC
clone_size: NA; j_call: TRBJ2-7; d_call: NA; v_call: TRBV5-1; cdr3_aa: CASSRPGYEQYF; cdr3_nt: TGCGCCAGCAGTCGACCCGGCTACGAGCAGTACTTC
clone_size: NA; j_call: TRBJ2-1; d_call: TRBD1; v_call: TRBV5-1; cdr3_aa: CASSLEATGKNEQFF; cdr3_nt: TGCGCCAGCAGCTTGGAGGCGACAGGGAAAAATGAGCAGTTCTTC
clone_size: NA; j_call: TRBJ1-2; d_call: TRBD1; v_call: TRBV6-5; cdr3_aa: CASSYARQGNYGYTF; cdr3_nt: TGTGCCAGCAGTTACGCGAGACAGGGTAACTATGGCTACACCTTC
clone_size: NA; j_call: TRBJ2-6; d_call: NA; v_call: TRBV7-5; cdr3_aa: CARQWTEVDKSRANVLTF; cdr3_nt: TGTGCCAGACAGTGGACTGAAGTAGACAAAAGTCGGGCCAACGTCCTGACTTTC
clone_size: NA; j_call: TRBJ2-3; d_call: NA; v_call: TRBV7-8; cdr3_aa: CASSSGGQKQYF; cdr3_nt: TGTGCCAGCAGCTCCGGGGGACAGAAGCAGTATTTT
clone_size: NA; j_call: TRBJ1-1; d_call: NA; v_call: TRBV6-5; cdr3_aa: CASIPDTEAFF; cdr3_nt: TGTGCCAGCATCCCCGACACTGAAGCTTTCTTT
clone_size: medium-sized; j_call: TRBJ1-4; d_call: NA; v_call: TRBV6-1; cdr3_aa: CASSESGDVDEKLFF; cdr3_nt: TGTGCCAGCAGTGAATCAGGGGATGTCGATGAAAAACTGTTTTTT
clone_size: NA; j_call: TRBJ2-3; d_call: NA; v_call: TRBV18; cdr3_aa: CASSPPNSPTDTQYF; cdr3_nt: TGTGCCAGCTCACCACCTAACAGCCCCACAGATACGCAGTATTTT
clone_size: NA; j_call: TRBJ1-2; d_call: NA; v_call: TRBV6-1; cdr3_aa: CASSERVGYTF; cdr3_nt: TGTGCCAGCAGTGAACGAGTTGGCTACACCTTC
clone_size: NA; j_call: TRBJ2-3; d_call: NA; v_call: TRBV7-9; cdr3_aa: CASSLRWGASTDTQYF; cdr3_nt: TGTGCCAGCAGCTTAAGGTGGGGGGCTAGCACAGATACGCAGTATTTT
clone_size: NA; j_call: TRBJ1-4; d_call: NA; v_call: TRBV11-2; cdr3_aa: CASSFDRDSREKLFF; cdr3_nt: TGTGCCAGCAGCTTTGACAGAGACAGCCGTGAAAAACTGTTTTTT
clone_size: NA; j_call: TRBJ2-7; d_call: NA; v_call: TRBV5-1; cdr3_aa: CASSPTSYTYEQYF; cdr3_nt: TGCGCCAGCAGCCCCACCTCCTATACTTACGAGCAGTACTTC
clone_size: large; j_call: TRBJ2-1; d_call: TRBD2; v_call: TRBV9; cdr3_aa: CASSVSGSSYNEQFF; cdr3_nt: TGTGCCAGCAGCGTCAGCGGGAGCTCCTACAATGAGCAGTTCTTC
clone_size: once; j_call: TRBJ1-6; d_call: NA; v_call: TRBV7-2; cdr3_aa: CASSLGPPYNSPLHF; cdr3_nt: TGTGCCAGCAGCTTAGGACCCCCCTATAATTCACCCCTCCACTTT
clone_size: NA; j_call: TRBJ1-2; d_call: NA; v_call: TRBV5-4; cdr3_aa: CASSYWAGEYGYTF; cdr3_nt: TGTGCCAGCAGCTATTGGGCAGGGGAATATGGCTACACCTTC
clone_size: NA; j_call: TRBJ2-3; d_call: TRBD2; v_call: TRBV9; cdr3_aa: CASSGGGGTDTQYF; cdr3_nt: TGTGCCAGCAGCGGGGGAGGGGGCACAGATACGCAGTATTTT
clone_size: NA; j_call: TRBJ1-2; d_call: NA; v_call: TRBV29-1; cdr3_aa: CSVDRAAFFNYGYTF; cdr3_nt: TGCAGCGTTGATCGGGCAGCCTTCTTCAACTATGGCTACACCTTC
clone_size: NA; j_call: TRBJ1-5; d_call: TRBD1; v_call: TRBV4-1; cdr3_aa: CASSQEWGQGANQPQHF; cdr3_nt: TGCGCCAGCAGCCAAGAGTGGGGACAGGGAGCCAATCAGCCCCAGCATTTT
clone_size: NA; j_call: TRBJ1-1; d_call: NA; v_call: TRBV7-9; cdr3_aa: CASSSGQMNTEAFF; cdr3_nt: TGTGCCAGCAGCTCGGGACAAATGAACACTGAAGCTTTCTTT
clone_size: NA; j_call: TRBJ2-1; d_call: NA; v_call: TRBV5-1; cdr3_aa: CASSLGQGSYNEQFF; cdr3_nt: TGCGCCAGCAGCTTGGGGCAGGGCTCCTACAATGAGCAGTTCTTC
clone_size: NA; j_call: TRBJ1-2; d_call: TRBD1; v_call: TRBV6-5; cdr3_aa: CASKLAGGVYGYTF; cdr3_nt: TGTGCCAGCAAGTTGGCAGGGGGCGTGTATGGCTACACCTTC
clone_size: NA; j_call: TRBJ2-1; d_call: TRBD1; v_call: TRBV29-1; cdr3_aa: CSVGDRVGEQFF; cdr3_nt: TGCAGCGTTGGGGACAGGGTCGGTGAGCAGTTCTTC
clone_size: NA; j_call: TRBJ2-1; d_call: TRBD1; v_call: TRBV27; cdr3_aa: CASRLTGDREQFF; cdr3_nt: TGTGCCAGCAGACTCACAGGGGATAGGGAGCAGTTCTTC
clone_size: NA; j_call: TRBJ2-7; d_call: NA; v_call: TRBV5-1; cdr3_aa: CASSPESTYEQYF; cdr3_nt: TGCGCCAGCAGCCCCGAAAGCACCTACGAGCAGTACTTC
clone_size: few; j_call: TRBJ2-2; d_call: TRBD2; v_call: TRBV7-2; cdr3_aa: CASSFPGGVTNTGELFF; cdr3_nt: TGTGCCAGCAGCTTTCCGGGGGGTGTAACTAACACCGGGGAGCTGTTTTTT
clone_size: once; j_call: TRBJ1-2; d_call: TRBD1; v_call: TRBV7-2; cdr3_aa: CASSLAGRGHAGYTF; cdr3_nt: TGTGCCAGCAGCTTAGCGGGCAGGGGGCATGCTGGCTACACCTTC
clone_size: NA; j_call: TRBJ1-2; d_call: NA; v_call: TRBV20-1; cdr3_aa: CSVEGEEGYTF; cdr3_nt: TGCAGTGTAGAAGGGGAGGAGGGCTACACCTTC
clone_size: NA; j_call: TRBJ1-1; d_call: TRBD1; v_call: TRBV12-5; cdr3_aa: CVSDPDRVNTEAFF; cdr3_nt: TGTGTTAGTGACCCTGACAGGGTGAACACTGAAGCTTTCTTT
clone_size: NA; j_call: TRBJ2-2; d_call: TRBD2; v_call: TRBV7-2; cdr3_aa: CASSWIAGAGSGELFF; cdr3_nt: TGTGCCAGCAGCTGGATAGCGGGGGCCGGGTCCGGGGAGCTGTTTTTT
clone_size: NA; j_call: TRBJ1-1; d_call: NA; v_call: TRBV5-5; cdr3_aa: CASSLGTQGTEAFF; cdr3_nt: TGTGCCAGCAGCTTGGGCACCCAGGGCACTGAAGCTTTCTTT
clone_size: NA; j_call: TRBJ1-2; d_call: NA; v_call: TRBV19; cdr3_aa: CASRSGQFDYGYTF; cdr3_nt: TGTGCCAGTAGATCAGGACAGTTCGACTATGGCTACACCTTC
clone_size: NA; j_call: TRBJ2-3; d_call: NA; v_call: TRBV18; cdr3_aa: CASSPLSTGFPPDTQYF; cdr3_nt: TGTGCCAGCTCACCACTTTCGACGGGATTCCCGCCAGATACGCAGTATTTT
clone_size: NA; j_call: TRBJ1-5; d_call: NA; v_call: TRBV6-6; cdr3_aa: CASTRGDQPQHF; cdr3_nt: TGTGCCAGCACGCGGGGAGATCAGCCCCAGCATTTT
clone_size: NA; j_call: TRBJ2-1; d_call: NA; v_call: TRBV5-6; cdr3_aa: CASSSILTGSYNEQFF; cdr3_nt: TGTGCCAGCAGCTCAATCCTCACAGGGTCCTACAATGAGCAGTTCTTC